This T cell receptor beta chain was sequenced for a study of Graves' ophthalmopathy and Graves' hyperthyroidism. Study-wide context: Specimen type is peripheral blood, obtained at initial diagnosis before any treatment. The study's findings and limits: The majority of expanded thyroid clonotypes above 0.001 frequency also occurred in blood. Ophthalmopathy was separated from stable hyperthyroidism by a 13-signature model with roughly 91% sensitivity and 81.08% specificity.

This clonotype has a count of ten or more. Antigen unknown. The authors amplified TCR beta CDR3 regions from RNA transcripts. First-round RT-PCR relied on HTBI primers, and a second-round multiplex PCR came next. In TCRdb, the multiplex PCR reads were re-called with MiXCR into one record per CDR3 protein. The sample includes about 370,000 distinct CDR3 sequences, about 18% of them seen just once. The CDR3 has 13 residues. Per germline, CDR1 MGHRA and CDR2 YSYEKL. Trimming took 0 bases from V and 8 from J, leaving 10 bases between them. The sequence was collected from a woman under 30 with Graves' ophthalmopathy. The V call is TRBV4-1, the J call TRBJ1-1; D remains ambiguous. The sequenced sample was peripheral blood. CDR3 sequence reads: CASSQEPRTEAFF. The CDR3 DNA sequence: TGCGCCAGCAGCCAAGAGCCCCGGACCGAAGCTTTCTTT.